Listed below are T cell receptor beta chains from one sample, sequenced in a study of T cells in Graves' hyperthyroidism and ophthalmopathy. TCRdb re-called the multiplex PCR reads with MiXCR, one entry per CDR3 protein. Here the sample spans around 350,000 distinct CDR3 sequences, approximately 16% being singletons. What was sequenced was blood. All receptors derive from a woman aged 55-70 years with Graves' ophthalmopathy. Both conserved end residues are part of each CDR3. The D gene is left open where the match is weak. Only some rows state a clone size, as once, few, many or a class for expanded clones.

d_call j_call clone_size v_call cdr3_nt cdr3_aa
NA TRBJ1-1 many TRBV11-2 TGTGCCAGCAGCTTAGAGGTGATAACAAGCACTGAAGCTTTCTTT CASSLEVITSTEAFF
NA TRBJ1-5 NA TRBV6-2/TRBV6-3 TGTGCCAGCAGGGCCCGAGGTCAGGGAGGTCAGCCCCAGCATTTT CASRARGQGGQPQHF
TRBD2 TRBJ2-3 many TRBV7-9 TGTGCCAGCAGCCCTCTCGTCGATTGGAGCGGGGGGACAGATACGCAGTATTTT CASSPLVDWSGGTDTQYF
TRBD1 TRBJ2-2 many TRBV5-5 TGTGCCAGCAGCTTGCTCCCAGGGACAGGGTCCGACGGGGAGCTGTTTTTT CASSLLPGTGSDGELFF
NA TRBJ2-2 many TRBV11-2 TGTGCCAGCAGCTTCTCCAGGCTGAACACCGGGGAGCTGTTTTTT CASSFSRLNTGELFF
TRBD2 TRBJ2-1 NA TRBV7-7 TGTGCCAGCAGCTTAGAGCCCGGGACTAGCGGGATTCTGTTCTTC CASSLEPGTSGILFF
NA TRBJ2-7 many TRBV29-1 TGCAGCGTTGAAGACCGATTTGACGAGCAGTACTTC CSVEDRFDEQYF
NA TRBJ1-1 NA TRBV7-9 TGTGCCAGCAGCTTAACAGCGGCAGCCAACACTGAAGCTTTCTTT CASSLTAAANTEAFF
TRBD2 TRBJ2-1 NA TRBV5-1 TGCGCCAGCAGCTTAGAATTGCGGGAGGGTGAGCGGTTCTTC CASSLELREGERFF
TRBD2 TRBJ2-7 many TRBV2 TGTGCCAGCAGTGATGGGGCTAGCGGCCTCTACGAGCAGTACTTC CASSDGASGLYEQYF
NA TRBJ2-7 NA TRBV5-4 TGTGCCAGCAGCCCCGGGACTGAGAGCTCCTACGAGCAGTACTTC CASSPGTESSYEQYF
NA TRBJ1-1 many TRBV28 TGTGCCAGCCCCTCCGGACAGCAGAACACTGAAGCTTTCTTT CASPSGQQNTEAFF
TRBD2 TRBJ2-7 NA TRBV7-2 TGTGCCAGCAGCTTGCGGGGGGGGTTAAGCTCCTACGAGCAGTACTTC CASSLRGGLSSYEQYF
TRBD2 TRBJ2-7 many TRBV7-2 TGTGCCAGCAGCTCAGGACTAGCGGGAGGGCTCGAGCAGTACTTC CASSSGLAGGLEQYF
NA TRBJ2-2 many TRBV24-1 TGTGCCACCAGTGATTTGGGACTAAACACCGGGGAGCTGTTTTTT CATSDLGLNTGELFF